This T cell receptor beta chain was sequenced in a study of T cell responses to AZD1222 COVID-19 vaccine. Comment on this clone: Antigen specificity is unknown.

The assay was immunoSEQ multiplex PCR, and TCRdb's table has in-frame clones only and misses some. Here the sample spans more than 90,000 clones, about 86% being singletons. V was trimmed by 0 bases and J by 1 base, leaving 7 bases between them. There are 14 residues in the CDR3. Germline V gene lookup returns CDR1 SGDLS and CDR2 YYNGEE. Broader study findings: Spike-specific TCR breadth and depth grew following two AZD1222 doses. AZD1222 recipients seropositive at baseline numbered only 5 or 6. Unmutated variant regions are reportedly the target of nearly half of TCRs that are spike-specific.

The chain joins TRBV9 to TRBJ1-1; D gene ambiguous. The sample consisted of peripheral blood, taken on day 0 of AZD1222 vaccination. The TCR was taken from an adult in good health. For the CDR3, the DNA is TGTGCCAGCAGCGTAGCTACTACGAACACTGAAGCTTTCTTT. Its protein is CASSVATTNTEAFF.